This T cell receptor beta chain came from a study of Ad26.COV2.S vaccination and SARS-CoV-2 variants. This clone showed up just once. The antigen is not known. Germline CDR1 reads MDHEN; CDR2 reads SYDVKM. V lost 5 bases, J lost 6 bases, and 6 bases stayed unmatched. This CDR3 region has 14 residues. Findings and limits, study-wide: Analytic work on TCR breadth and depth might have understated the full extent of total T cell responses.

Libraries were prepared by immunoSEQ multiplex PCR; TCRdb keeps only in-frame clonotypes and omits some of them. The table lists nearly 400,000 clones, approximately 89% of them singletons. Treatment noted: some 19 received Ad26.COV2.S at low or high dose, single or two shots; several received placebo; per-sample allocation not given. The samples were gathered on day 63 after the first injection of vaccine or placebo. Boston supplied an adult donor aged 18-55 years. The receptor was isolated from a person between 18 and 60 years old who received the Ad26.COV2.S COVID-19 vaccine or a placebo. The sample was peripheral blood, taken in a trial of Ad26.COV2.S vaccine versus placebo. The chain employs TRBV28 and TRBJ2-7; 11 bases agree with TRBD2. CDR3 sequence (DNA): TGTGCCAGCAGTCGACTAGCGGGGAAGGGCGAGCAGTACTTC. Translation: CASSRLAGKGEQYF. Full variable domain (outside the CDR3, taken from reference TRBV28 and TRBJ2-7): DVKVTQSSRYLVKRTGEKVFLECVQDMDHENMFWYRQDPGLGLRLIYFSYDVKMKEKGDIPEGYSVSREKKERFSLILESASTNQTSMYLCASSRLAGKGEQYFGPGTRLTVT.